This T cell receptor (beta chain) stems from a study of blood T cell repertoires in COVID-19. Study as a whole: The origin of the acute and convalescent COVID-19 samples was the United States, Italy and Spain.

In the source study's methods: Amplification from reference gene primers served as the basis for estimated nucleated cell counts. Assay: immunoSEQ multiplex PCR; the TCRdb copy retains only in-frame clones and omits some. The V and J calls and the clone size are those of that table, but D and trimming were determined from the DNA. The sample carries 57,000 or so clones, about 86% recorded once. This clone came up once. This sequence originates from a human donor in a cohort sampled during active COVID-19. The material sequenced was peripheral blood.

Here the CDR3 reads CASSLTTYEQYF. CDR3 nucleotides: TGTGCCAGCAGCCTCACAACCTACGAGCAGTACTTC. The chain combines TRBV7-9 with TRBJ2-7; D uncertain. The germline CDR1 and CDR2 sequences are SEHNR and FQNEAQ (reference sequence). V lost 5 bases and J lost 2, with 7 bases in between. CDR3 length: 12 residues. The full variable domain, completed using reference TRBV7-9 and TRBJ2-7, is DTGVSQNPRHKITKRGQNVTFRCDPISEHNRLYWYRQTLGQGPEFLTYFQNEAQLEKSRLLSDRFSAERPKGSFSTLEIQRTEQGDSAMYLCASSLTTYEQYFGPGTRLTVT.